This is a list of T cell receptor beta chains from one sample in a study of T cell repertoires in cytomegalovirus infection. A single record per CDR3 protein comes from TCRdb applying MiXCR to the reads. The data hold about 360,000 distinct CDR3 sequences, with approximately 35% observed a single time. Antigens for these TCRs are unknown. The sample was cultured PBMCs, taken from culture after CMV antigen stimulation. The receptors originated from a human donor in good health (CMV status not recorded). Some clones in this sample may be carry-over from other donors' samples. CDR3s include the opening cysteine and the closing phenylalanine or tryptophan. The order of the fields is J gene, clone size, D gene, V gene, CDR3 protein, CDR3 DNA. The D gene is left open where the match is weak. Part of the rows lack a size; the others show once, few, many or a class for expanded clones.

TRBJ2-7,-,TRBD2,TRBV12-3/TRBV12-4,CASSHWTSGSYEQYF,TGTGCCAGCAGCCATTGGACTAGCGGGAGCTACGAGCAGTACTTC
TRBJ2-7,-,-,TRBV7-9,CASSLVRDEQYF,TGTGCCAGCAGCTTAGTCAGGGACGAGCAGTACTTC
TRBJ2-1,many,-,TRBV19,CASSPRGRNEQFF,TGTGCCAGTAGCCCACGGGGGCGGAATGAGCAGTTCTTC
TRBJ2-1,few,-,TRBV24-1,CATSDSGGRRNEQFF,TGTGCCACCAGTGATTCAGGGGGGAGGCGGAATGAGCAGTTCTTC
TRBJ2-5,-,-,TRBV28,CASSTNDRSQETQYF,TGTGCCAGCAGTACTAACGACAGGAGCCAAGAGACCCAGTACTTC
TRBJ2-5,few,TRBD1,TRBV10-3,CATSGQAQETQYF,TGTGCCACATCGGGACAGGCTCAAGAGACCCAGTACTTC
TRBJ2-1,few,-,TRBV5-1,CASSLGLGGSDNEQFF,TGCGCCAGCAGCTTGGGGTTAGGAGGGAGTGACAATGAGCAGTTCTTC
TRBJ2-7,few,-,TRBV4-2,CASSQESAAYEQYF,TGTGCCAGCAGCCAAGAATCTGCAGCCTACGAGCAGTACTTC
TRBJ1-2,few,TRBD1,TRBV7-6,CASSRTGGGFNGYTF,TGTGCCAGCAGCCGGACAGGGGGCGGGTTCAATGGCTACACCTTC
TRBJ1-5,-,-,TRBV27,CASSPQGDNQPQHF,TGTGCCAGCAGTCCACAGGGAGACAATCAGCCCCAGCATTTT
TRBJ1-4,-,-,TRBV12-3/TRBV12-4,CASSLRLGNPGSEKLFF,TGTGCCAGCAGTTTAAGGTTAGGGAACCCGGGGAGTGAAAAACTGTTTTTT
TRBJ2-1,few,-,TRBV4-1,CASSQVGLAGNEQFF,TGCGCCAGCAGCCAAGTCGGGCTAGCAGGCAATGAGCAGTTCTTC
TRBJ1-1,-,-,TRBV7-2,CASSFLGREAFF,TGTGCCAGCAGCTTCCTGGGGAGAGAAGCTTTCTTT
TRBJ2-1,few,-,TRBV20-1,CSSLGGRGTSGSYNEQFF,TGCAGTTCCTTGGGGGGCCGGGGGACGAGTGGCTCCTACAATGAGCAGTTCTTC
TRBJ2-3,-,TRBD2,TRBV14,CASSQELAGGDTQYF,TGTGCCAGCAGCCAAGAACTAGCGGGAGGGGATACGCAGTATTTT
TRBJ2-1,-,TRBD1,TRBV27,CASSRTGQSSYNEQFF,TGTGCCAGCAGTCGGACGGGACAGAGCTCCTACAATGAGCAGTTCTTC
TRBJ1-2,few,-,TRBV6-5,CASRNSGAPFNYGYTF,TGTGCCAGCAGAAACAGTGGGGCGCCATTTAACTATGGCTACACCTTC
TRBJ1-2,few,-,TRBV7-2,CASSSRGPNNYGYTF,TGTGCCAGCAGCTCCCGCGGGCCTAATAACTATGGCTACACCTTC
TRBJ1-4,many,TRBD1,TRBV4-1,CASSPGGQNNEKLFF,TGCGCCAGCTCCCCAGGGGGACAGAATAATGAAAAACTGTTTTTT
TRBJ1-2,-,-,TRBV5-5,CASSQYPGVSASGYTF,TGTGCCAGCAGCCAATATCCGGGGGTCAGCGCATCTGGCTACACCTTC
TRBJ2-4,-,TRBD2,TRBV7-6,CASSLLAGGSDIQYF,TGTGCCAGCAGCCTACTAGCGGGAGGGTCGGACATTCAGTACTTC
TRBJ2-3,-,TRBD2,TRBV11-2,CASSLIAGADTQYF,TGTGCCAGCAGCTTAATAGCGGGAGCAGATACGCAGTATTTT
TRBJ1-2,few,TRBD1,TRBV28,CASSFVDRSYGYTF,TGTGCCAGCAGTTTTGTGGACAGGTCTTATGGCTACACCTTC
TRBJ2-7,-,-,TRBV7-2,CASSESLYEQYF,TGTGCCAGCAGCGAAAGTCTCTACGAGCAGTACTTC
TRBJ2-3,-,-,TRBV7-2,CASSPLVGSATSTDTQYF,TGTGCCAGCAGCCCCCTGGTAGGCTCCGCTACTAGCACAGATACGCAGTATTTT
TRBJ1-2,-,-,TRBV12-3/TRBV12-4,CASTPGPPGYGYTF,TGTGCCAGCACCCCTGGACCCCCTGGCTATGGCTACACCTTC
TRBJ2-1,-,-,TRBV3-1,CASSQGRAEQFF,TGTGCCAGCAGCCAAGGGAGGGCGGAGCAGTTCTTC
TRBJ2-2,many,TRBD1,TRBV7-2,CASSSTGGYTGELFF,TGTGCCAGCAGCTCGACAGGGGGCTACACCGGGGAGCTGTTTTTT
TRBJ2-1,-,-,TRBV6-2/TRBV6-3,CASGDRSGVLDNEQFF,TGTGCCAGCGGTGATAGGTCTGGGGTACTGGACAATGAGCAGTTCTTC
TRBJ2-3,few,TRBD2,TRBV7-8,CASSLEAGSGTDTQYF,TGTGCCAGCAGCTTAGAAGCGGGATCCGGCACAGATACGCAGTATTTT
TRBJ1-3,-,-,TRBV4-1,CASREGSGNTIYF,TGCGCCAGCAGAGAGGGGTCTGGAAACACCATATATTTT
TRBJ1-3,few,-,TRBV12-3/TRBV12-4,CASSLVGWGTGNTIYF,TGTGCCAGCAGTTTAGTGGGGTGGGGCACTGGAAACACCATATATTTT
TRBJ2-3,-,-,TRBV4-3,CASSRQDGDTQYF,TGCGCCAGCAGCCGGCAGGACGGAGATACGCAGTATTTT
TRBJ2-3,-,-,TRBV15,CATSWSSSSTDTQYF,TGTGCCACCAGCTGGAGCAGTTCTAGCACAGATACGCAGTATTTT
TRBJ1-2,-,TRBD1,TRBV6-5,CASSPGQASYGYTF,TGTGCCAGCAGTCCGGGACAGGCATCCTATGGCTACACCTTC
TRBJ1-3,-,TRBD1,TRBV5-1,CASQSGTAGNTIYF,TGCGCCAGTCAGTCCGGGACAGCTGGAAACACCATATATTTT
TRBJ2-2,few,-,TRBV6-5,CASSYWAAGTGELFF,TGTGCCAGCAGTTACTGGGCAGCGGGCACCGGGGAGCTGTTTTTT
TRBJ2-5,many,TRBD1,TRBV7-2,CASSPGQNQETQYF,TGTGCCAGCAGCCCGGGACAGAACCAAGAGACCCAGTACTTC
TRBJ2-7,few,-,TRBV7-2,CASSPLGVSEQYF,TGTGCCAGCAGCCCCCTCGGCGTCTCCGAGCAGTACTTC
TRBJ2-1,few,-,TRBV20-1,CSVGRTGRTYNEQFF,TGCAGTGTCGGACGGACTGGCCGGACCTACAATGAGCAGTTCTTC
TRBJ2-5,-,TRBD1,TRBV30,CAWSLSWPGVYSGRGQDQQETQYF,TGTGCCTGGAGTCTTAGCTGGCCTGGAGTGTATAGCGGTAGGGGACAGGACCAGCAAGAGACCCAGTACTTC
TRBJ2-3,-,-,TRBV12-3/TRBV12-4,CASSLSPSGRSLDTQYF,TGTGCCAGCAGTTTATCCCCGTCGGGACGCTCCCTTGATACGCAGTATTTT
TRBJ2-1,-,TRBD2,TRBV7-3,CASSFTQAGRNEQFF,TGTGCCAGCAGCTTTACGCAAGCGGGACGCAATGAGCAGTTCTTC
TRBJ2-4,-,-,TRBV14,CASSQAGASRGIQYF,TGTGCCAGCAGCCAAGCCGGCGCCTCCCGAGGAATTCAGTACTTC
TRBJ1-5,-,-,TRBV12-3/TRBV12-4,CASSLTQDTHQPQHF,TGTGCCAGCAGTTTGACCCAAGATACGCATCAGCCCCAGCATTTT
TRBJ1-1,-,TRBD1,TRBV7-9,CASSLPDRGPEAFF,TGTGCCAGCAGCTTACCGGACAGGGGCCCTGAAGCTTTCTTT
TRBJ2-3,-,-,TRBV6-2/TRBV6-3,CASSYQINADTQYF,TGTGCCAGCAGTTACCAGATAAATGCAGATACGCAGTATTTT
TRBJ2-1,few,TRBD2,TRBV6-2/TRBV6-3,CASRASGSNEQFF,TGTGCCAGCAGGGCTAGCGGGAGTAATGAGCAGTTCTTC
TRBJ1-1,few,-,TRBV12-5,CASGLLGGGITEAFF,TGTGCTAGTGGTTTGCTAGGAGGGGGGATCACTGAAGCTTTCTTT
TRBJ1-2,-,-,TRBV11-3,CASSFGASLGGYTF,TGTGCCAGCAGCTTTGGGGCCTCACTCGGGGGCTACACCTTC
TRBJ2-2,-,-,TRBV24-1,CATSDFHGMGSGELFF,TGTGCCACCAGTGATTTCCACGGGATGGGCTCCGGGGAGCTGTTTTTT
TRBJ2-1,-,-,TRBV27,CASSLSRGGEQFF,TGTGCCAGCAGTTTATCAAGGGGCGGAGAGCAGTTCTTC
TRBJ1-6,few,-,TRBV6-4,CASSAEIYNSPLHF,TGTGCCAGCAGCGCGGAGATCTATAATTCACCCCTCCACTTT
TRBJ1-5,-,-,TRBV2,CASSGTTESSNQPQHF,TGTGCCAGCTCCGGGACTACAGAATCGAGCAATCAGCCCCAGCATTTT
TRBJ1-2,-,TRBD1,TRBV7-8,CASSRSTGSPPDYTF,TGTGCCAGCAGCAGATCGACAGGGTCCCCTCCTGACTACACCTTC
TRBJ2-1,many,TRBD1,TRBV7-9,CASSAGQGRGNEQFF,TGTGCCAGCAGCGCTGGACAGGGGCGAGGCAATGAGCAGTTCTTC
TRBJ2-3,-,-,TRBV20-1,CSARSGSRGTQYF,TGCAGTGCTAGATCAGGGTCACGGGGTACGCAGTATTTT
TRBJ2-1,-,-,TRBV6-2/TRBV6-3,CASSPRGYEQFF,TGTGCCAGCAGTCCAAGGGGCTATGAGCAGTTCTTC
TRBJ2-2,few,-,TRBV4-2,CASSQATGTGNTGELFF,TGTGCCAGCAGCCAAGCGACCGGGACGGGAAACACCGGGGAGCTGTTTTTT
TRBJ2-5,few,-,TRBV5-4,CASSTSQETQYF,TGTGCCAGCAGCACTAGCCAAGAGACCCAGTACTTC